This T cell receptor (beta chain) was documented in a study of shared clonotypes between healthy human individuals. Data came from immunoSEQ multiplex PCR; TCRdb stores just in-frame clones and leaves some out. The sample lists a few million clones; 93% were seen once. Donors were Caucasian adults residing in Nashville, Tennessee, USA. CD45RA+ naive and CD45RA-negative memory subsets were separated from CD4+ cells. Germline V gene sequence: CDR1 SGHTA, CDR2 FQGNSA. V lost 4 bases and J lost 0, with 10 bases in between. This CDR3 is built from 15 residues. The gene calls are TRBV7-2 and TRBJ2-1; possible D gene TRBD2, 6 bases. The sequence came from a young man in good health. Some clones in this sample may be carry-over from other donors' samples. The specimen was naive CD4+ T cells from PBMCs. Subset indicated: CD45RA+ positively selected. The CDR3 spells CASSYLGGSYNEQFF. CDR3 bases: TGTGCCAGCAGCTACCTGGGGGGCTCCTACAATGAGCAGTTCTTC.